The sample holds a few counts of the clone carrying this TCR beta chain. Its antigen remains unidentified. TCRdb keeps only in-frame clones here, not all; method: immunoSEQ multiplex PCR. Among about 4,000 clones listed, about 76% were seen once. The sample comes from a study of chemoradiotherapy in HPV16-positive cancers. Study results and limitations: Functional assays defining HPV-specific T cells used only a couple of HPV16-positive patients. Candidate HPV-specific clones and E7-related TCR motifs grew in tumor during treatment.

Over chemoradiotherapy, repertoires were sampled more than once. This sample was obtained from a patient who underwent chemoradiotherapy. The TCR was taken from a human donor with HPV-associated anogenital cancer.

The CDR3 protein is CASSFGRAGASYEQYF. In DNA form, the CDR3 reads TGTGCCAGCAGTTTCGGGAGGGCAGGGGCCTCCTACGAGCAGTACTTC. The V and J genes are TRBV28 and TRBJ2-7; 8 bases align to TRBD2. The V and J ends lost 3 bases and 0 bases, in that order; junction bases with no gene match: 7. The germline CDR1 and CDR2 sequences are MDHEN and SYDVKM. This CDR3 has 16 residues.